A single T cell receptor (beta chain) is shown here with its context. This record comes from a study of shared T cell receptors in the human thymus. Repertoires were generated with immunoSEQ multiplex PCR, while TCRdb's copy carries only in-frame clones and drops some. The sample has under 700,000 clones, around 78% seen once. The CDR3 has 15 amino acids. The germline gives CDR1 SNHLY, CDR2 FYNNEI. Trimming shortened V by 6 bases and J by 2 bases, and 14 bases separated the two germline ends. The sample was also linked to a second study, of human thymus T cells. That source adds: Resections from corrective heart surgery supplied the thymus tissue.

This clonotype originated in a boy in the first two years of life with a congenital heart defect. The sequencing sample was made of thymocytes. The V call is TRBV2, the J call TRBJ1-3; no firm D call. DNA of the CDR3: TGTGCCAGCAGGTCCAGCGGAAGGACTGGAAACACCATATATTTT. Residues: CASRSSGRTGNTIYF.